This TCR beta chain was sequenced in a study of T cells in Graves' hyperthyroidism and ophthalmopathy. On the study more broadly: Peripheral blood draws took place at initial diagnosis, ahead of any treatment. Study-level findings and limits: Ophthalmopathy, as predicted by the model, came a median roughly 6.5 months after the prediction. Blood shared most expanded thyroid clonotypes above 0.001.

This clonotype was recorded at least ten times. No antigen is known for it. RNA transcripts were the template for amplifying TCR beta CDR3 regions. Using the HTBI primer set, a first-round RT-PCR was run on the TCR CDR3. TCRdb analysed the multiplex PCR reads with MiXCR anew, one entry per CDR3 protein. The repertoire includes roughly 300,000 distinct CDR3 sequences, about 15% of them detected once, and under 30% sits in the top ten. Thyroid ultrasound, orbital computed tomography, clinical symptoms, and serum thyroxine and TRAb underpinned diagnoses. This sequence originates from a woman aged 25 to 39 with Graves' hyperthyroidism. The sequenced sample was blood.

DNA for the CDR3: TGTGCCAGCAGTGAGATGTGGGCCAATCAGCCCCAGCATTTT. Translated: CASSEMWANQPQHF. V and J are TRBV12-3 or TRBV12-4 and TRBJ1-5, with no clear D. Trimming cost V 5 bases and J 3 bases, with 11 bases left between them. There are 14 residues in the CDR3.